Listed below are T cell receptor beta chains from one sample, sequenced in a study of blood T cell repertoires in COVID-19. Some clones are missing from TCRdb's copy, which holds only in-frame ones; the method was immunoSEQ multiplex PCR. The data contain roughly 50,000 clones, 75% to 95% of them singletons. Sequenced material: peripheral blood. These receptors originate from a man in his fifties with active COVID-19. Each CDR3 is given with its conserved first and last residue. Fields, in order: clone size, D gene, V gene, J gene, CDR3 DNA, CDR3 protein. The D gene is left open where the match is weak. A clone size is listed for some rows: how often the clone was seen (once, few, many), or a class if it is expanded.

once	-	TRBV4-3	TRBJ2-1	TGCGCCAGCAGCCCGGTAACAGGGATCGAGCAGTTCTTC	CASSPVTGIEQFF
-	TRBD1	TRBV27	TRBJ2-1	TGTGCCAGCAGAATGACAGACAGGGATGAGCAGTTCTTC	CASRMTDRDEQFF
-	-	TRBV27	TRBJ2-1	TGTGCCAGCAGGCCCCAATCGGGACTCCTCCAAGAGCAGTTCTTC	CASRPQSGLLQEQFF
-	-	TRBV4-1	TRBJ1-5	TGCGCCAGCAGCCAAGATCGGGATACGGCCCAGCATTTT	CASSQDRDTAQHF
-	-	TRBV2	TRBJ1-5	TGTGCCAGCAGCGTATCAGGGAAAAGCAATCAGCCCCAGCATTTT	CASSVSGKSNQPQHF
-	TRBD1	TRBV7-9	TRBJ2-1	TGTGCCAGCAGCGTAGCACCCGGGACAGGGGTCTACAATGAGCAGTTCTTC	CASSVAPGTGVYNEQFF
-	-	TRBV2	TRBJ2-2	TGTGCCAGCACCTCACAGGGAGGGGATACCGGGGAGCTGTTTTTT	CASTSQGGDTGELFF
-	-	TRBV10-3	TRBJ1-6	TGTGCCATCAGTGAGTCGCCAGGCCGGAACAATTCACCCCTCCACTTT	CAISESPGRNNSPLHF
-	TRBD1	TRBV4-3	TRBJ2-5	TGCGCCAGCAGCCAAGATGGCAGGGGGTCCCAAGAGACCCAGTACTTC	CASSQDGRGSQETQYF
-	-	TRBV5-6	TRBJ1-3	TGTGCCAGCAGCCGAGTAAAAGACACCATATATTTT	CASSRVKDTIYF
-	TRBD1	TRBV10-3	TRBJ1-5	TGTGCCATCAGCGCGACAGGGGCCAGCAATCAGCCCCAGCATTTT	CAISATGASNQPQHF
-	-	TRBV7-8	TRBJ1-5	TGTGCCAGCAGCTTAGGGGGCTTGGTCGGCAATCAGCCCCAGCATTTT	CASSLGGLVGNQPQHF
-	TRBD2	TRBV19	TRBJ2-6	TGTGCCAGTAGTATACTTAGGCTAGCGGGAGGTTCTGGGGCCAACGTCCTGACTTTC	CASSILRLAGGSGANVLTF
-	-	TRBV19	TRBJ2-3	TGTGCCAGTAGTATCGGGGTTAGCACAGATACGCAGTATTTT	CASSIGVSTDTQYF
-	-	TRBV4-1	TRBJ2-3	TGCGCCAGCAGTCCCCGGGAGTCCCTCACAGATACGCAGTATTTT	CASSPRESLTDTQYF
-	TRBD2	TRBV7-8	TRBJ2-7	TGTGCCAGCAGCCGCGGACTAGCGGACTCCTACGAGCAGTACTTC	CASSRGLADSYEQYF
-	-	TRBV3-1/TRBV3-2	TRBJ2-1	TGTGCCAGCAGCCAAGAATCTCGCTCCTACAATGAGCAGTTCTTC	CASSQESRSYNEQFF
once	-	TRBV9	TRBJ2-3	TGTGCCAGCAGCGACTACACAGATACGCAGTATTTT	CASSDYTDTQYF
-	-	TRBV27	TRBJ2-1	TGTGCCAGCAGATCGACAGGTTTCTACAATGAGCAGTTCTTC	CASRSTGFYNEQFF
-	-	TRBV9	TRBJ2-2	TGTGCCAGCAGCCACGGGAGTTCCGGGGAGCTGTTTTTT	CASSHGSSGELFF
-	-	TRBV6-4	TRBJ1-1	TGTGCCAGCAGTGATCCCAGCAGCGACGGGTCAGACACTGAAGCTTTCTTT	CASSDPSSDGSDTEAFF
once	TRBD2	TRBV15	TRBJ2-3	TGTGCCACCAGCAGAGCGGGGGGGCGAGATACGCAGTATTTT	CATSRAGGRDTQYF
-	TRBD1	TRBV28	TRBJ2-3	TGTGCCAGCAGTCCACAGGGGGTCTCGGCAGATACGCAGTATTTT	CASSPQGVSADTQYF
few	-	TRBV6-1	TRBJ1-2	TGTGCCAGCAGTGAAGGCGACGGGTTGGGTTATGGCTACACCTTC	CASSEGDGLGYGYTF
once	-	TRBV7-8	TRBJ1-6	TGTGCCAGCAGCATAGGGACACCCCTGCCTTCACCCCTCCACTTT	CASSIGTPLPSPLHF
-	-	TRBV7-8	TRBJ1-5	TGTGCCAGCAGCTACGGGGAGAGGAATCAGCCCCAGCATTTT	CASSYGERNQPQHF
once	-	TRBV3-1/TRBV3-2	TRBJ2-3	TGTGCCAGCAGCCAAGATGGCCATACGCAGTATTTT	CASSQDGHTQYF
once	TRBD2	TRBV6-6	TRBJ2-5	TGTGCCAGCAGTTACTCGGGCGGAGGGGAGGGAGGGACCCAGTACTTC	CASSYSGGGEGGTQYF
-	TRBD1	TRBV7-9	TRBJ2-6	TGTGCCAGCAGCAACCGGGACAGGTTAAATTTCTCTGGGGCCAACGTCCTGACTTTC	CASSNRDRLNFSGANVLTF
-	TRBD2	TRBV19	TRBJ2-3	TGTGCCAGTAGCCGAGGACTAGCGAGTGGGACAGATACGCAGTATTTT	CASSRGLASGTDTQYF
-	TRBD1	TRBV7-9	TRBJ2-7	TGTGCCAGCAGCTCCACCGGACAGGGCCCCAACTACGAGCAGTACTTC	CASSSTGQGPNYEQYF
-	-	TRBV5-4	TRBJ1-2	TGTGCCAGCAGCGGCAAAGACAGGCCCTATGGCTACACCTTC	CASSGKDRPYGYTF
-	-	TRBV11-2	TRBJ2-2	TGTGCCAGCGCGCTAGGCGGGGCCGGGGAGCTGTTTTTT	CASALGGAGELFF
-	-	TRBV21-1	TRBJ1-2	TGTGCCAGCAGCAGGGACAGGGGTCGCTACACCTTC	CASSRDRGRYTF
-	TRBD2	TRBV6-2/TRBV6-3	TRBJ2-1	TGTGCCAGCAGTTCCGGGACTAGCGGGTACAATGAGCAGTTCTTC	CASSSGTSGYNEQFF
-	-	TRBV5-8	TRBJ1-2	TGTGCCAGCAGCCCCCCGGGGGGGGAGAGAAGAAGTTCAGTTCCCTATGGCTACACCTTC	CASSPPGGERRSSVPYGYTF
-	-	TRBV28	TRBJ1-1	TGTGCCAGCAGGTTATCGGGGGGACAAAATGAAGCTTTCTTT	CASRLSGGQNEAFF
-	TRBD2	TRBV11-3	TRBJ2-1	TGTGCCAGCAGCTTGGCGCCGCGGGGGGGCTTCTACAATGAGCAGTTCTTC	CASSLAPRGGFYNEQFF
once	-	TRBV2	TRBJ1-6	TGTGCCAGCAGTGTCGGGGGAGTTCTCGCACCCCTCCACTTT	CASSVGGVLAPLHF
-	-	TRBV5-6	TRBJ2-6	TGTGCCAGCAGCAGCCGCTCTGGGGCCAACGTCCTGACTTTC	CASSSRSGANVLTF
-	TRBD2	TRBV5-1	TRBJ2-1	TGCGCCAGCAGCGAAGGGACTAGCGGGAATGAGCAGTTCTTC	CASSEGTSGNEQFF
-	TRBD2	TRBV28	TRBJ2-4	TGTGCCAGCACCCCGGGGGGGGTGCGGACTAGCATAGACATTCAGTACTTC	CASTPGGVRTSIDIQYF
-	-	TRBV3-1/TRBV3-2	TRBJ2-5	TGTGCCAGCAGCCTTGGGACTGGGGAGACCCAGTACTTC	CASSLGTGETQYF
-	TRBD1	TRBV6-7	TRBJ1-1	TGTGCCAGCAGTTGGGGACAGGGGGAAGCTGAAGCTTTCTTT	CASSWGQGEAEAFF
few	-	TRBV14	TRBJ1-2	TGTGCCAGCAGCGAAAGGACATATGGCTACACCTTC	CASSERTYGYTF
-	-	TRBV7-2	TRBJ1-1	TGTGCCAGCAGCTTCAGGAACACTGAAGCTTTCTTT	CASSFRNTEAFF
-	-	TRBV2	TRBJ2-1	TGTGCCAGCACCCGGGACTCCTCCTACAATGAGCAGTTCTTC	CASTRDSSYNEQFF
-	-	TRBV3-1/TRBV3-2	TRBJ1-6	TGTGCCAGCAGCCAAGACGGCAGGAAGAATTCACCCCTCCACTTT	CASSQDGRKNSPLHF